These T cell receptor beta chains were read from a single sample in a study of blood T cells in healthy people across ages. MiXCR, applied by TCRdb to the 5' RACE reads, yields one record per CDR3 protein. The data contain 800,000 to 950,000 distinct CDR3 sequences, 25% to 30% of them seen just once; the ten biggest clones take up approximately 10%. Separately, the same data were catalogued under a study of T cells of mothers and their children.

The sequencing sample was made of blood. The receptors were sampled from a middle-aged woman in good health. Each CDR3 is given with its conserved first and last residue. The D gene is left open where the match is weak. Clone size is not always given. Where it is, it says once, few, many or a class for expanded clones.

CDR3aa: CASRQGPELHF; CDR3nt: TGTGCCAGCAGGCAAGGTCCCGAGCTCCACTTT; j_gene: TRBJ1-6; abundance: .; d_gene: .; v_gene: TRBV2
CDR3aa: CSVEPGTGGADYGYTF; CDR3nt: TGCAGCGTTGAGCCCGGGACAGGGGGCGCGGACTATGGCTACACCTTC; j_gene: TRBJ1-2; abundance: few; d_gene: TRBD1; v_gene: TRBV29-1
CDR3aa: CASSWEGWPMGGYTF; CDR3nt: TGTGCCAGCAGCTGGGAAGGCTGGCCCATGGGGGGCTACACCTTC; j_gene: TRBJ1-2; abundance: .; d_gene: .; v_gene: TRBV5-5
CDR3aa: CASSLEAGGMDGYTF; CDR3nt: TGTGCCAGCAGCTTAGAGGCAGGGGGCATGGATGGCTACACCTTC; j_gene: TRBJ1-2; abundance: few; d_gene: TRBD1; v_gene: TRBV7-9
CDR3aa: CSASDRDIPYEQYF; CDR3nt: TGCAGTGCTAGTGATCGGGACATTCCCTACGAGCAGTACTTC; j_gene: TRBJ2-7; abundance: .; d_gene: .; v_gene: TRBV20-1
CDR3aa: CASSYRLAGDPSYEQYF; CDR3nt: TGTGCCAGCAGCTACCGACTAGCTGGAGACCCATCCTACGAGCAGTACTTC; j_gene: TRBJ2-7; abundance: .; d_gene: TRBD2; v_gene: TRBV7-2
CDR3aa: CASSGYQRTRRKLFF; CDR3nt: TGTGCCAGTAGTGGGTATCAGCGAACGAGGAGGAAACTGTTTTTT; j_gene: TRBJ1-4; abundance: few; d_gene: .; v_gene: TRBV19
CDR3aa: CASSWGGIYEQYF; CDR3nt: TGTGCCAGCAGCTGGGGGGGGATCTACGAGCAGTACTTC; j_gene: TRBJ2-7; abundance: many; d_gene: TRBD2; v_gene: TRBV7-2
CDR3aa: CASSDEGETEQYF; CDR3nt: TGCGCCAGCAGCGATGAGGGGGAAACCGAGCAGTACTTC; j_gene: TRBJ2-7; abundance: few; d_gene: .; v_gene: TRBV4-1
CDR3aa: CASSVSGAHGYTF; CDR3nt: TGTGCCAGCAGCGTAAGCGGAGCCCATGGCTACACCTTC; j_gene: TRBJ1-2; abundance: .; d_gene: .; v_gene: TRBV9
CDR3aa: CASSLDNRGSFTYEQYF; CDR3nt: TGTGCCAGCAGTTTAGATAATAGGGGATCGTTCACCTACGAGCAGTACTTC; j_gene: TRBJ2-7; abundance: many; d_gene: .; v_gene: TRBV12-3/TRBV12-4
CDR3aa: CASSGPGQFSYEQYF; CDR3nt: TGTGCCAGCAGCGGTCCGGGACAGTTCTCCTACGAGCAGTACTTC; j_gene: TRBJ2-7; abundance: .; d_gene: TRBD1; v_gene: TRBV28
CDR3aa: CASSLDRGKQETQYF; CDR3nt: TGTGCCAGCAGTTTAGACCGGGGGAAACAAGAGACCCAGTACTTC; j_gene: TRBJ2-5; abundance: few; d_gene: .; v_gene: TRBV12-3/TRBV12-4
CDR3aa: CASSWTVRYTEAFF; CDR3nt: TGTGCCAGCAGCTGGACAGTTAGGTACACTGAAGCTTTCTTT; j_gene: TRBJ1-1; abundance: .; d_gene: .; v_gene: TRBV5-5
CDR3aa: CTSSYLGGRTDTQYF; CDR3nt: TGTACCAGCAGTTATCTAGGGGGGAGAACAGATACGCAGTATTTT; j_gene: TRBJ2-3; abundance: .; d_gene: .; v_gene: TRBV6-2/TRBV6-3
CDR3aa: CAISSGFYGYTF; CDR3nt: TGTGCCATCTCGTCGGGCTTCTATGGCTACACCTTC; j_gene: TRBJ1-2; abundance: few; d_gene: .; v_gene: TRBV10-3
CDR3aa: CASSLPRGTGAGEQYF; CDR3nt: TGCGCCAGCAGCTTACCCCGTGGGACAGGCGCGGGCGAGCAGTACTTC; j_gene: TRBJ2-7; abundance: few; d_gene: TRBD1; v_gene: TRBV4-1
CDR3aa: CSAREDRSSYEQYF; CDR3nt: TGCAGTGCTAGAGAAGACCGGAGCTCCTACGAGCAGTACTTC; j_gene: TRBJ2-7; abundance: .; d_gene: .; v_gene: TRBV20-1
CDR3aa: CASSGYRTVSYEQYF; CDR3nt: TGTGCCAGCAGCGGATACAGGACGGTCTCCTACGAGCAGTACTTC; j_gene: TRBJ2-7; abundance: few; d_gene: .; v_gene: TRBV7-2
CDR3aa: CSADRGRINEQFF; CDR3nt: TGCAGCGCGGACAGGGGGAGGATCAATGAGCAGTTCTTC; j_gene: TRBJ2-1; abundance: .; d_gene: TRBD1; v_gene: TRBV29-1
CDR3aa: CASSFGSAVTGGAGNTIYF; CDR3nt: TGTGCCAGCAGCTTTGGTTCCGCAGTCACGGGGGGCGCTGGAAACACCATATATTTT; j_gene: TRBJ1-3; abundance: few; d_gene: .; v_gene: TRBV7-2
CDR3aa: CASSLARPSKYGYTF; CDR3nt: TGTGCCAGCAGCTTAGCGCGCCCTAGCAAGTATGGCTACACCTTC; j_gene: TRBJ1-2; abundance: many; d_gene: .; v_gene: TRBV7-9
CDR3aa: CASSLTSGPHEQYF; CDR3nt: TGTGCCAGCAGTTTGACTAGCGGTCCCCACGAGCAGTACTTC; j_gene: TRBJ2-7; abundance: few; d_gene: TRBD2; v_gene: TRBV12-3/TRBV12-4
CDR3aa: CASGPRTGPGYTF; CDR3nt: TGCGCCAGCGGCCCAAGGACAGGACCGGGCTACACCTTC; j_gene: TRBJ1-2; abundance: .; d_gene: TRBD1; v_gene: TRBV5-1
CDR3aa: CATSLSGDPYEQYF; CDR3nt: TGTGCCACCAGCTTATCGGGGGACCCCTACGAGCAGTACTTC; j_gene: TRBJ2-7; abundance: few; d_gene: .; v_gene: TRBV15
CDR3aa: CASSQGLAGGADGSYNEQFF; CDR3nt: TGTGCTAGTAGTCAAGGACTAGCGGGGGGAGCCGATGGCTCCTACAATGAGCAGTTCTTC; j_gene: TRBJ2-1; abundance: .; d_gene: TRBD2; v_gene: TRBV19
CDR3aa: CASSPSRQNEQYF; CDR3nt: TGTGCCAGCAGCCCCTCTCGACAGAACGAGCAGTACTTC; j_gene: TRBJ2-7; abundance: many; d_gene: .; v_gene: TRBV5-5
CDR3aa: CAISESEDNQPQHF; CDR3nt: TGTGCCATCAGTGAGTCCGAGGATAATCAGCCCCAGCATTTT; j_gene: TRBJ1-5; abundance: .; d_gene: .; v_gene: TRBV10-3
CDR3aa: CASSFDREFNNEQFF; CDR3nt: TGTGCCAGCAGTTTTGACAGAGAGTTCAACAATGAGCAGTTCTTC; j_gene: TRBJ2-1; abundance: few; d_gene: .; v_gene: TRBV27
CDR3aa: CASSSGTVNNSPLHF; CDR3nt: TGTGCCAGCAGTTCAGGGACGGTTAATAATTCACCCCTCCACTTT; j_gene: TRBJ1-6; abundance: .; d_gene: .; v_gene: TRBV12-3/TRBV12-4
CDR3aa: CASSLSQGVGYNEQFF; CDR3nt: TGTGCCAGCAGCTTATCGCAGGGGGTCGGCTACAATGAGCAGTTCTTC; j_gene: TRBJ2-1; abundance: few; d_gene: TRBD1; v_gene: TRBV7-9
CDR3aa: CASSYPLAGAYEQYF; CDR3nt: TGTGCCAGCAGTTACCCACTAGCGGGGGCCTACGAGCAGTACTTC; j_gene: TRBJ2-7; abundance: many; d_gene: TRBD2; v_gene: TRBV6-2/TRBV6-3
CDR3aa: CASSPLAGSNEQFF; CDR3nt: TGTGCCAGCAGTCCCCTGGCGGGGTCCAATGAGCAGTTCTTC; j_gene: TRBJ2-1; abundance: .; d_gene: .; v_gene: TRBV27
CDR3aa: CASSRGWGDTQYF; CDR3nt: TGTGCCAGCAGCCGCGGTTGGGGAGATACGCAGTATTTT; j_gene: TRBJ2-3; abundance: many; d_gene: .; v_gene: TRBV14
CDR3aa: CASAPDGSSYEQYF; CDR3nt: TGCGCCAGCGCCCCCGACGGGAGCTCCTACGAGCAGTACTTC; j_gene: TRBJ2-7; abundance: many; d_gene: .; v_gene: TRBV5-1
CDR3aa: CASSQIRDSYYEQYF; CDR3nt: TGTGCCAGCAGCCAGATTCGGGACAGCTACTACGAGCAGTACTTC; j_gene: TRBJ2-7; abundance: many; d_gene: TRBD1; v_gene: TRBV4-2
CDR3aa: CSARDPGRTTDTQYF; CDR3nt: TGCAGTGCTAGAGATCCAGGCCGAACCACAGATACGCAGTATTTT; j_gene: TRBJ2-3; abundance: .; d_gene: .; v_gene: TRBV20-1
CDR3aa: CASSLTAPGGYNEQFF; CDR3nt: TGTGCCAGCAGCCTGACGGCGCCCGGGGGCTACAATGAGCAGTTCTTC; j_gene: TRBJ2-1; abundance: few; d_gene: .; v_gene: TRBV7-2
CDR3aa: CSAIDRDRGVYGYTF; CDR3nt: TGCAGTGCTATTGACCGGGACAGGGGGGTCTATGGCTACACCTTC; j_gene: TRBJ1-2; abundance: many; d_gene: TRBD1; v_gene: TRBV20-1
CDR3aa: CASSVALGALYGYTF; CDR3nt: TGTGCCAGCAGCGTAGCTCTTGGGGCGCTTTATGGCTACACCTTC; j_gene: TRBJ1-2; abundance: many; d_gene: .; v_gene: TRBV9
CDR3aa: CASSDPGDRGVTIGYTF; CDR3nt: TGTGCCAGCAGTGACCCCGGAGACAGGGGGGTAACTATTGGCTACACCTTC; j_gene: TRBJ1-2; abundance: .; d_gene: TRBD1; v_gene: TRBV6-2/TRBV6-3
CDR3aa: CASSRTTWDSGGRLKNNEQFF; CDR3nt: TGTGCCAGCAGCCGTACTACATGGGATAGCGGGGGCCGCTTGAAGAACAATGAGCAGTTCTTC; j_gene: TRBJ2-1; abundance: .; d_gene: TRBD2; v_gene: TRBV14
CDR3aa: CASSPRLAHSNEQSF; CDR3nt: TGTGCCAGCAGCCCCCGGCTAGCCCATAGCAATGAGCAGTCCTTC; j_gene: TRBJ2-1; abundance: .; d_gene: .; v_gene: TRBV7-3